Given below is one T cell receptor beta chain in context. This entry belongs to a study of shared clonotypes between healthy human individuals. The CDR3 consists of 14 residues. Germline CDR1 and CDR2: LGHNA and YSLEER. Trimming took 0 bases from V and 4 from J, leaving 10 bases between them. Unsorted PBMC DNA underwent sequencing on ten immunoSEQ deep assay plates. Clones were read by immunoSEQ multiplex PCR, and TCRdb kept only the in-frame ones, dropping some. The sample contains approximately 500,000 clones, 79% of which appear only once. Sequenced: PBMCs. The sequence came from a woman aged 40 to 50 in good health. Some clones in this sample may be carry-over from other donors' samples. This chain links TRBV4-3 with TRBJ2-7; TRBD2 is a possible D gene (5 bases). The CDR3 DNA reads as TGCGCCAGCAGCCAAGATCTTGGGGAGTACGAGCAGTACTTC. Protein: CASSQDLGEYEQYF.